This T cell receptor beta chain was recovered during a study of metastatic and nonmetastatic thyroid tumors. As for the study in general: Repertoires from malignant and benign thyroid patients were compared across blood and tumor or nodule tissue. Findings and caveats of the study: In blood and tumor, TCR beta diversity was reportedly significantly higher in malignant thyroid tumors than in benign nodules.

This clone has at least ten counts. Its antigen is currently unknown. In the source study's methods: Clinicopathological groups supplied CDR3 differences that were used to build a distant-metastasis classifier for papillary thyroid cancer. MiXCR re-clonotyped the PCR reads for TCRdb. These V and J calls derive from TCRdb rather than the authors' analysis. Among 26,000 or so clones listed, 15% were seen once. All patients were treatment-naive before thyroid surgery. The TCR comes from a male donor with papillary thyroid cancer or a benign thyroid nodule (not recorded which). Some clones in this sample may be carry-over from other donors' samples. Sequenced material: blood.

The CDR3 loop reads CASSFLAGEGDTQYF. The DNA of the CDR3 is TGTGCCAGCAGCTTTCTGGCGGGAGAAGGAGATACGCAGTATTTT. This chain connects TRBV7-6 to TRBJ2-3; 7 bases are shared with TRBD2. J gave up 5 bases and V 3 bases, and 8 bases lay outside the gene matches. This CDR3 region has 15 residues. CDR1 and CDR2 (germline): SGHVS, FNYEAQ. Full variable domain (rest looked up from reference TRBV7-6 and TRBJ2-3): GAGVSQSPRYKVTKRGQDVALRCDPISGHVSLYWYRQALGQGPEFLTYFNYEAQQDKSGLPNDRFSAERPEGSISTLTIQRTEQRDSAMYRCASSFLAGEGDTQYFGPGTRLTVL.